Shown below are 28 T cell receptor beta chains from a single sample sequenced in a study of T cell responses to AZD1222 COVID-19 vaccine. Using immunoSEQ multiplex PCR, the repertoire was profiled, and TCRdb retains in-frame clones only, with some absent. The top ten clones hold 6% to 9% of a sample with around 120,000 clones, about 90% of them seen once. The sequences come from peripheral blood, collected 28 days after the second AZD1222 dose. Source of these receptors: an adult who received the AZD1222 COVID-19 vaccine.

The chain links TRBV2 to TRBJ1-1; D gene ambiguous. Germline V gene data show CDR1 as SNHLY and CDR2 as FYNNEI. V lost 6 bases to trimming and J lost 3 bases, with 14 bases between them. The CDR3 has 14 amino acids. CDR3: CASRAGEGDTEAFF. The CDR3 coding sequence is TGTGCCAGCAGGGCTGGAGAGGGCGACACTGAAGCTTTCTTT.

The CDR3 sequence is CASSQGREMDEQFF. For the CDR3, the DNA is TGCGCCAGCAGCCAAGGGCGGGAGATGGATGAGCAGTTCTTC. The chain joins TRBV4-1 to TRBJ2-1, with 7 bases lining up with TRBD2. Looked up from germline, CDR1 is MGHRA and CDR2 is YSYEKL. CDR3 length equals 14 residues. V dropped 1 base and J dropped 8; count of bases not matched to a gene: 5.

The chain uses TRBV7-2 and TRBJ2-1; D gene ambiguous. The ends were cut back, 0 bases at V and 6 bases at J, with 0 bases in the middle. The CDR3 is 11 residues long. Germline CDR1 and CDR2: SGHTA and FQGNSA. The CDR3 region has the DNA TGTGCCAGCAGCTTAGCCAATGAGCAGTTCTTC. Protein: CASSLANEQFF.

The CDR3 reads CSTTLAGEQYF. The CDR3, as DNA: TGCAGTACCACCTTAGCGGGCGAGCAGTACTTC. This rearrangement joins TRBV20-1 to TRBJ2-7; 7 bases are a match to TRBD2. Trimming removed 8 bases from V and 6 bases from J; junction bases left unmatched: 7. The CDR3 length is 11 residues. The germline V gene has CDR1 DFQATT and CDR2 SNEGSKA (reference sequence).

The V and J genes are TRBV2 and TRBJ1-3; D is unclear. V was clipped by 7 bases and J by 0 bases, with 4 bases between them. Germline V gene lookup returns CDR1 SNHLY and CDR2 FYNNEI. The CDR3 length is 12 residues. The CDR3 DNA sequence: TGTGCCAGCACTAGCTCTGGAAACACCATATATTTT. It specifies CASTSSGNTIYF.

The chain is built from TRBV19 and TRBJ1-5; D is perhaps TRBD1 (6 bases). V lost 5 bases and J lost 0, with 17 bases in between. CDR1 and CDR2 from the germline V gene are LNHDA and SQIVND (reference sequence). There are 17 residues in the CDR3. Here the CDR3 DNA reads TGTGCCAGTAGTTGGACAGATAGTCAATTTAGCAATCAGCCCCAGCATTTT. It specifies CASSWTDSQFSNQPQHF.

The CDR3 reads CASSNSGQTYEQYF. The CDR3 region has the DNA TGTGCCAGTAGTAACTCAGGACAGACCTACGAGCAGTACTTC. V gene TRBV19 combines with J gene TRBJ2-7, with D perhaps TRBD1 (6 bases). The CDR3 extends over 14 amino acids. Germline CDR1 and CDR2: LNHDA and SQIVND (reference sequence). V gave up 4 bases and J gave up 2 bases, with 12 bases separating them.

This chain links TRBV5-1 with TRBJ2-5, with 10 bases that match TRBD1. This CDR3 is built from 15 residues. Germline V gene lookup returns CDR1 SGHRS and CDR2 YFSETQ. Trimming removed 5 bases from V and 2 bases from J; junction bases left unmatched: 6. DNA of the CDR3: TGCGCCAGCAGGACGGGACAGGGGAGGCAAGAGACCCAGTACTTC. Translation gives CASRTGQGRQETQYF.

This clone was picked up one time. The rearrangement links TRBV24-1 to TRBJ2-2; 8 bases align to TRBD1. J was trimmed by 3 bases and V by 6 bases; bases with no gene match: 5. This CDR3 has 15 amino acids. CDR1 is KGHDR and CDR2 is SFDVKD in the germline V gene. The CDR3 DNA sequence: TGTGCCACCAGTCCCGGGACAGGATACACCGGGGAGCTGTTTTTT. Amino acid sequence: CATSPGTGYTGELFF.

The gene calls are TRBV4-2 and TRBJ2-7, with TRBD1 matching 7 bases. The trim removed 1 base at V and 0 bases at J, leaving 3 bases unmatched. Germline V CDR1 and CDR2: LGHNA, YNFKEQ. The CDR3 is 15 residues long. CDR3 in amino acids: CASSQGQGPSYEQYF. The CDR3 bases are TGTGCCAGCAGCCAAGGACAGGGCCCCTCCTACGAGCAGTACTTC.

This chain connects TRBV6-5 to TRBJ2-4, with D maybe TRBD1 (5 bases). This CDR3 is 13 amino acids long. Germline V gives CDR1 MNHEY, CDR2 SVGAGI. Trimming removed 6 bases from V and 7 bases from J, with 13 bases in between. The CDR3 nucleotides read TGTGCCAGCAGCGGAAAGGGGCAGAACATTCAGTACTTC. This codes for CASSGKGQNIQYF.

This rearrangement joins TRBV11-2 to TRBJ2-3; no reliable D call. The CDR3 is made up of 14 amino acids. Germline assignment: CDR1 SGHAT and CDR2 FQNNGV. The ends were cut back, 2 bases at V and 4 bases at J, with 10 bases in the middle. The CDR3 here is CASSLSRSPDTQYF. The CDR3 DNA sequence: TGTGCCAGCAGCTTATCAAGGAGCCCAGATACGCAGTATTTT.

The J gene is TRBJ1-4, the V gene TRBV19, with D perhaps matching TRBD1 (6 bases). Per germline, CDR1 LNHDA and CDR2 SQIVND (reference sequence). Trimming stripped 6 bases from V and 1 base from J, with 9 bases between. This CDR3 is 14 amino acids long. CDR3 bases: TGTGCCAGTAGATACAGGGTAACTAATGAAAAACTGTTTTTT. It encodes CASRYRVTNEKLFF.

This chain uses TRBV4-1 with TRBJ2-7, with a weak D call TRBD1 (5 bases). Trimming pared 4 bases from V and 1 base from J, leaving 14 bases between. The CDR3 loop spans 15 amino acids. CDR1 and CDR2 from the germline V gene are MGHRA and YSYEKL. The CDR3 here is CASSPPVSGSYEQYF. The DNA of the CDR3 is TGCGCCAGCAGCCCCCCAGTCTCAGGGTCCTACGAGCAGTACTTC.

The CDR3 DNA reads as TGTGCCAGCAGTTACTCGTGGGGTGGTAATGAAAAACTGTTTTTT. Encoded protein: CASSYSWGGNEKLFF. The rearrangement links TRBV6-5 to TRBJ1-4; no definite D call. The CDR3 has 15 amino acids. The germline V gene has CDR1 MNHEY and CDR2 SVGAGI. V lost 0 bases to trimming and J lost 4 bases, with 9 bases between them.

The rearrangement joins TRBV6-5 to TRBJ2-1; 11 nucleotides match TRBD2. The CDR3 totals 15 residues. Germline loops: CDR1 MNHEY, CDR2 SVGAGI. With 7 bases clipped from V and 12 bases from J, the junction kept 14 bases outside the gene matches. The CDR3: CASKKRTSGSPWQFF. In DNA form, the CDR3 reads TGTGCCAGCAAAAAGAGGACTAGCGGGTCCCCGTGGCAGTTCTTC.

This clone came up once. The chain couples TRBV3-1 (or the pseudogene TRBV3-2) to TRBJ1-3, with D uncertain. CDR1 is LGHDT, CDR2 YNNKEL, per germline (reference sequence). The V end lost 2 bases, the J end lost 2 bases, and 10 bases lay between the germline ends. The CDR3 is made up of 15 amino acids. The CDR3 DNA sequence: TGTGCCAGCAGCCAATTGGGAGCACCTGGAAACACCATATATTTT. Translation gives CASSQLGAPGNTIYF.

The chain employs TRBV25-1 and TRBJ1-4, with D tentatively TRBD1 (6 bases). Germline values: CDR1 MGHDK, CDR2 SYGVNS. Trimming removed 8 bases from V and 8 bases from J, with 12 bases in between. CDR3 length: 12 amino acids. In DNA, the CDR3 is TGTGCCAGCCGGGACAATGGGGAAAAACTGTTTTTT. As protein: CASRDNGEKLFF.

This chain links TRBV6-5 with TRBJ1-6; D unclear. The CDR3 length is 12 residues. Deletions cut 0 bases from V and 10 bases from J, with 4 bases between. Germline loops: CDR1 MNHEY, CDR2 SVGAGI. The CDR3 region is CASSYSESPLHF. CDR3 bases: TGTGCCAGCAGTTACTCGGAATCACCCCTCCACTTT.

V is TRBV5-1 and J is TRBJ1-5; the D is unclear. Germline assignment: CDR1 SGHRS and CDR2 YFSETQ. V was pared by 6 bases and J by 2 bases, with 12 bases between. This CDR3 region has 14 residues. As DNA, the CDR3 is TGCGCCAGCAAGAAAGATTCGGGCAATCAGCCCCAGCATTTT. Residues: CASKKDSGNQPQHF.

The chain combines TRBV7-9 with TRBJ1-1, with D possibly being TRBD1 (5 bases). Trimming pared 5 bases from V and 0 bases from J, leaving 13 bases between. This CDR3 is 15 amino acids long. Germline values: CDR1 SEHNR, CDR2 FQNEAQ (reference sequence). CDR3 sequence (DNA): TGTGCCAGCAGCCAAACGGGGGTCCTGAACACTGAAGCTTTCTTT. Amino acid sequence: CASSQTGVLNTEAFF.

CDR3 in amino acids: CASSYMGISTDTQYF. CDR3 coding DNA: TGTGCCAGCAGTTATATGGGAATTAGCACAGATACGCAGTATTTT. The chain couples TRBV27 to TRBJ2-3; D uncertain. Germline CDR1 is MNHEY and CDR2 is SMNVEV (reference sequence). This CDR3 spans 15 amino acids. V shed 4 bases and J shed 0 bases, with 11 bases lying between them.

The chain combines TRBV27 with TRBJ1-3; TRBD1 matches at 7 bases. Germline loops: CDR1 MNHEY, CDR2 SMNVEV (reference sequence). The trim removed 1 base at V and 1 base at J, leaving 4 bases unmatched. This CDR3 comprises 16 residues. DNA of the CDR3: TGTGCCAGCAGTTTATATCCAGGGGGGTCTGGAAACACCATATATTTT. It encodes CASSLYPGGSGNTIYF.

The CDR3 sequence: CASTSSGKDTDTQYF. The CDR3 DNA follows: TGTGCCAGCACAAGTAGCGGGAAAGACACAGATACGCAGTATTTT. This chain connects TRBV2 to TRBJ2-3, with 8 bases matching TRBD2. The CDR3 runs to 15 residues. J was trimmed by 2 bases and V by 7 bases; bases with no gene match: 8. Looked up from germline, CDR1 is SNHLY and CDR2 is FYNNEI.

The chain has TRBV6-6 and TRBJ1-1, with unresolved D. V gave up 9 bases and J gave up 1 base, with 9 bases separating them. This CDR3 region has 12 residues. Germline CDR1 is MNHNY and CDR2 is SVGAGI (reference sequence). In DNA form, the CDR3 reads TGTGCCAGTAAACAGCAGAACACTGAAGCTTTCTTT. It translates to CASKQQNTEAFF.

The V and J genes are TRBV19 and TRBJ1-2; D unresolved. The V and J ends lost 8 bases and 0 bases respectively, with 16 bases between them. Germline-derived CDR1 and CDR2 are LNHDA and SQIVND (reference sequence). CDR3 length: 15 residues. The CDR3 nucleotides read TGTGCCAGTGCCAAATCCGGAACAGCTAACTATGGCTACACCTTC. This sequence encodes CASAKSGTANYGYTF.

The chain carries TRBV6-5 and TRBJ1-2; TRBD1 matches at 9 bases. Per germline, CDR1 MNHEY and CDR2 SVGAGI. The V gene end was trimmed by 7 bases and the J gene end by 6 bases; junction bases not matched to a gene: 9. The CDR3 covers 14 residues. The CDR3 protein is CASTKGTGIDGYTF. The CDR3 coding sequence is TGTGCCAGCACCAAGGGGACAGGGATTGATGGCTACACCTTC.

The chain recombines TRBV25-1 with TRBJ2-1, with 7 positions matching TRBD2. The germline V gene has CDR1 MGHDK and CDR2 SYGVNS. The CDR3 totals 15 residues. The trim removed 1 base at V and 4 bases at J, leaving 4 bases unmatched. The CDR3 DNA is TGTGCCAGCAGTGAATTGGGGGGGGATTACAATGAGCAGTTCTTC. Translated: CASSELGGDYNEQFF.